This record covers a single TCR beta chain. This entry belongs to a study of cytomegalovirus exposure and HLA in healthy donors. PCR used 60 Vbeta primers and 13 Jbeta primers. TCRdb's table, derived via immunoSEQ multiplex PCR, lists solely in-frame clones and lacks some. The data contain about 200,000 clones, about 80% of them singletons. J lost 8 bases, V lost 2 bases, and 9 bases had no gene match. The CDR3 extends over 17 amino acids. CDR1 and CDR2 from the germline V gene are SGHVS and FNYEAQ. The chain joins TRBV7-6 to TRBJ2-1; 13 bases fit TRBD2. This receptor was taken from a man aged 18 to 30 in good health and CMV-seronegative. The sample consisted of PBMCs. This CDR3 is CASSLLPGTSGNDEQFF. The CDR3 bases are TGTGCCAGCAGCTTATTGCCTGGGACTAGCGGGAATGATGAGCAGTTCTTC. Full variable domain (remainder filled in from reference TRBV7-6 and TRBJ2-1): GAGVSQSPRYKVTKRGQDVALRCDPISGHVSLYWYRQALGQGPEFLTYFNYEAQQDKSGLPNDRFSAERPEGSISTLTIQRTEQRDSAMYRCASSLLPGTSGNDEQFFGPGTRLTVL.